This passage covers 12 T cell receptor beta chains from one sample sequenced in a study of OX40 agonist ivuxolimab in advanced cancers. Receptor amplification or capture employed the immunoSEQ multiplex PCR assay. TCRdb re-hosts the immuneACCESS table, in-frame sequences only. Its copies lack some clones; in the studies checked, an unresolved V gene accounts for under half of them, and the cause for the rest is not known. The sample contains approximately 100,000 clones, around nine tenths of them found a single time. Clones ranked in the top ten supply 0.5% to 0.55% of the sample. The sequencing here drew on CD4+ or CD8+ T cells sorted from blood, taken in a trial of the OX40 agonist ivuxolimab. These receptor sequences come from an adult with an advanced solid tumor such as melanoma, head and neck, liver or kidney cancer.

Only a few counts were recorded for this clone. The chain uses TRBV9 and TRBJ1-1; D call uncertain. The CDR3 sequence is 13 residues long. Trimming pared 0 bases from V and 1 base from J, leaving 4 bases between. The germline gives CDR1 SGDLS, CDR2 YYNGEE. The CDR3 coding sequence is TGTGCCAGCAGCGTAGACGCGAACACTGAAGCTTTCTTT. It codes for CASSVDANTEAFF.

This clone was seen only once. The rearrangement joins TRBV25-1 to TRBJ2-7, with D hard to call. V dropped 2 bases and J dropped 1 base, with 6 bases sitting between them. Germline V lookup: CDR1 MGHDK, CDR2 SYGVNS. This CDR3 contains 13 residues. The CDR3 sequence: CASSEPTSYEQYF. In DNA, the CDR3 is TGTGCCAGCAGTGAACCGACTTCCTACGAGCAGTACTTC.

This clone has more than one count but fewer than ten. Other DNA variants within this sample encode the same CDR3. J is TRBJ1-1 and V is TRBV5-1, with D perhaps TRBD1 (5 bases). Trimming removed 1 base from V and 5 bases from J, with 12 bases in between. From germline, CDR1 is SGHRS and CDR2 YFSETQ. The CDR3 has 14 residues. CDR3 residues: CASSLTAWGTEAFF. The CDR3 DNA reads as TGCGCCAGCAGCTTGACAGCCTGGGGGACTGAAGCTTTCTTT.

This rearrangement joins TRBV6-5 to TRBJ1-2; 9 bases line up with TRBD1. Germline CDR1 is MNHEY and CDR2 is SVGAGI. The CDR3 runs 15 residues. V lost 6 bases, J lost 4 bases, and 9 bases stayed unmatched. CDR3 in amino acids: CASSPLQTGGYGYTF. The CDR3 nucleotides read TGTGCCAGCAGCCCCCTACAGACAGGGGGCTATGGCTACACCTTC.

Comment on this clone: This CDR3 is also generated by other DNA sequences in the sample. Here the CDR3 DNA reads TGTGCCAGCTCACCGACGGACGGTGAAGCTTTCTTT. It specifies CASSPTDGEAFF. The chain uses TRBV18 and TRBJ1-1; the D is unclear. V lost 3 bases and J lost 7, with 9 bases in between. Germline assignment: CDR1 KGHSH and CDR2 LQKENI. The CDR3 extends over 12 amino acids.

The chain has TRBV18 and TRBJ1-5, with 7 bases identical to TRBD1. This CDR3 spans 16 amino acids. The V and J ends lost 3 bases and 5 bases, in that order; junction bases with no gene match: 10. Germline assignment: CDR1 KGHSH and CDR2 LQKENI. The CDR3 loop reads CASSPLARGYDQPQHF. The CDR3 DNA sequence: TGTGCCAGCTCACCCCTAGCCAGGGGGTACGATCAGCCCCAGCATTTT. Variable domain in full (rest from reference TRBV18 and TRBJ1-5): NAGVMQNPRHLVRRRGQEARLRCSPMKGHSHVYWYRQLPEEGLKFMVYLQKENIIDESGMPKERFSAEFPKEGPSILRIQQVVRGDSAAYFCASSPLARGYDQPQHFGDGTRLSIL.

The chain recombines TRBV10-3 with TRBJ1-3; possible D gene TRBD1, 5 bases. The V and J ends lost 3 bases and 2 bases respectively, with 14 bases between them. Germline CDR1 reads ENHRY; CDR2 reads SYGVKD. The CDR3 runs to 16 residues. The CDR3 bases are TGTGCCATCAGTGACCCGGGGGGGATTCCTGGAAACACCATATATTTT. Amino acids: CAISDPGGIPGNTIYF.

This clone is a singleton in its sample. This chain connects TRBV5-1 to TRBJ2-7; D could derive from TRBD1 or TRBD2 (6 bases each). This CDR3 has 13 residues. The germline V gene encodes CDR1 SGHRS and CDR2 YFSETQ. V was trimmed by 4 bases and J by 2 bases, leaving 10 bases between them. CDR3 loop: CASSRGGTYEQYF. In nucleotides, the CDR3 is TGCGCCAGCAGCCGAGGGGGGACCTACGAGCAGTACTTC.

This chain joins TRBV5-1 and TRBJ1-2; 9 bases agree with TRBD1. The CDR3 consists of 18 residues. V dropped 3 bases and J dropped 8; count of bases not matched to a gene: 20. CDR1 is SGHRS, CDR2 YFSETQ, per germline. The CDR3, as DNA: TGCGCCAGCAGCTGGCAACCGTCGACAGGGGGAAGAGGTAGGGGCTACACCTTC. It specifies CASSWQPSTGGRGRGYTF.

The chain is built from TRBV19 and TRBJ1-5; D gene unclear. There are 13 residues in the CDR3. From germline, CDR1 is LNHDA and CDR2 SQIVND (reference sequence). Trimming removed 7 bases from V and 2 bases from J, with 9 bases in between. CDR3 in DNA: TGTGCCAGTAAGATCCTGGGCAATCAGCCCCAGCATTTT. This codes for CASKILGNQPQHF. Looking up the rest from reference TRBV19 and TRBJ1-5 gives the full variable domain: DGGITQSPKYLFRKEGQNVTLSCEQNLNHDAMYWYRQDPGQGLRLIYYSQIVNDFQKGDIAEGYSVSREKKESFPLTVTSAQKNPTAFYLCASKILGNQPQHFGDGTRLSIL.

This clone was detected a few times. The same CDR3 arises from other DNA sequences in this sample as well. The chain combines TRBV6-5 with TRBJ1-3; D may be TRBD1 (6 bases). Trimming pared 2 bases from V and 0 bases from J, leaving 11 bases between. The CDR3 length is 16 residues. Germline CDR1 is MNHEY and CDR2 is SVGAGI. CDR3 sequence: CASSYNRDISGNTIYF. In DNA form, the CDR3 reads TGTGCCAGCAGTTACAACAGGGATATCTCTGGAAACACCATATATTTT.

This clone was seen only a few times. The gene calls are TRBV6-1 and TRBJ2-7, with 8 bases matching TRBD1. Germline-derived CDR1 and CDR2 are MNHNS and SASEGT. This CDR3 region has 12 residues. Trimming took 8 bases from V and 6 from J; bases not matched to a gene: 6. The CDR3 region is CASEGRGLEQYF. The CDR3 DNA reads TGTGCCAGCGAGGGCAGGGGGCTCGAGCAGTACTTC.